This TCR beta chain was sequenced for a study of cytomegalovirus exposure and HLA in healthy donors. As for the study in general: The 120 validation repertoires used the same platform as the 550 to 800 first-cohort repertoires (as reported by a later analysis).

The method was immunoSEQ multiplex PCR; TCRdb's version includes in-frame clones alone and lacks a portion of them. The data show a few hundred thousand clones, with just over 85% seen just once and about 0.8% held by the top ten. Regarding this clone: The antigen remains unidentified.

V was pared by 6 bases and J by 2 bases, with 1 base of the junction left unmatched. The V gene's germline CDR1 is SQVTM and CDR2 ANQGSEA. The CDR3 extends over 11 amino acids. The donors were in the roughly 120-subject validation cohort, distinct from the 666-subject first cohort. The study, taken as a whole, reports: Accounts indicate the classifier identified cytomegalovirus status with strong specificity and sensitivity. In vitro assays verified that three CMV-associated chains recognized CMV antigens specifically.

The clonotype was recovered from a woman aged 18-29 years in good health and CMV-seronegative. Sequences were obtained from PBMCs. The chain carries TRBV29-1 and TRBJ2-7; 7 bases fit TRBD1. Here the CDR3 reads CSVTGAYEQYF. DNA of the CDR3: TGCAGCGTCACAGGGGCCTACGAGCAGTACTTC.